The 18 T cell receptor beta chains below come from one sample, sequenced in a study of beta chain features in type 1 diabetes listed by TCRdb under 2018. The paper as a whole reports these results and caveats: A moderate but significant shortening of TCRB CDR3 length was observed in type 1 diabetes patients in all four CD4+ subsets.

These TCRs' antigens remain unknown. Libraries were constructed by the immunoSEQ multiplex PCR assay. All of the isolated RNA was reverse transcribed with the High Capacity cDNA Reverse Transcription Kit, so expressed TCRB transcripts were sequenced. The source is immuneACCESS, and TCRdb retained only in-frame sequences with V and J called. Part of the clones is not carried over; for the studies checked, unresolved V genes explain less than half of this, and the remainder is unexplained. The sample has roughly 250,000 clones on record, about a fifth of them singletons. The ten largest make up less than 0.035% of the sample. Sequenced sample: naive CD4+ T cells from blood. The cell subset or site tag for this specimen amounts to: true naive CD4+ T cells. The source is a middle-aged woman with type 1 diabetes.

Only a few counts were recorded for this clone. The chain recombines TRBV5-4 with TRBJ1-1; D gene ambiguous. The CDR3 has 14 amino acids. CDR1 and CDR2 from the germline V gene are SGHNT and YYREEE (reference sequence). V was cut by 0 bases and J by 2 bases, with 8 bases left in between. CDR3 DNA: TGTGCCAGCAGCTTGGGGCACGCTAACACTGAAGCTTTCTTT. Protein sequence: CASSLGHANTEAFF.

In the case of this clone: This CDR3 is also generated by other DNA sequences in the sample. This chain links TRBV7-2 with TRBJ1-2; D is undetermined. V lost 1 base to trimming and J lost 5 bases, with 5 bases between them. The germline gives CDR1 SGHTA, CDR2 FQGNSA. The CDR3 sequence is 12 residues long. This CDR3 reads CASSLDSYGYTF. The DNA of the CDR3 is TGTGCCAGCAGCTTAGACAGTTATGGCTACACCTTC.

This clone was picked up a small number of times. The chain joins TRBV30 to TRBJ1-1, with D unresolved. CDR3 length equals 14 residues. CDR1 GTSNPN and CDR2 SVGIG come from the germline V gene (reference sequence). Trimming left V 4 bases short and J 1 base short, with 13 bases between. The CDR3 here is CAWTYTGGNTEAFF. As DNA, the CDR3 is TGTGCCTGGACTTACACGGGAGGGAACACTGAAGCTTTCTTT. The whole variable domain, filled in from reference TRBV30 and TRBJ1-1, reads SQTIHQWPATLVQPVGSPLSLECTVEGTSNPNLYWYRQAAGRGLQLLFYSVGIGQISSEVPQNLSASRPQDRQFILSSKKLLLSDSGFYLCAWTYTGGNTEAFFGQGTRLTVV.

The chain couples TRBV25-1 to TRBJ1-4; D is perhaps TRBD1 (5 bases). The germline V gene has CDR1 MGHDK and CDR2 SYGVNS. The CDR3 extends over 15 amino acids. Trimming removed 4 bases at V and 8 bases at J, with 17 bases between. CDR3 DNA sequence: TGTGCCAGCAGTGTCCCAGGGCTTCTCGACGAAAAACTGTTTTTT. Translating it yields CASSVPGLLDEKLFF.

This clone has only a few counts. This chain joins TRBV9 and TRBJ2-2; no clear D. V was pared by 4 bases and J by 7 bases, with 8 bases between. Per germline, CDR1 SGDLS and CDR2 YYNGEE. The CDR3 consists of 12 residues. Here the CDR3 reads CASSPHHGELFF. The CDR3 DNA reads TGTGCCAGCAGCCCCCATCACGGGGAGCTGTTTTTT.

The CDR3 region has the DNA TGTGCCAGCAGCTTTGCCGGGACAGGGAACACCGGGGAGCTGTTTTTT. Its protein product is CASSFAGTGNTGELFF. This chain connects TRBV5-4 to TRBJ2-2, with 8 bases identical to TRBD1. The V gene's germline CDR1 is SGHNT and CDR2 YYREEE (reference sequence). CDR3 size: 16 residues. Trimming cost V 2 bases and J 1 base; bases outside gene matches: 4. The full variable domain, with the rest looked up from reference TRBV5-4 and TRBJ2-2, is ETGVTQSPTHLIKTRGQQVTLRCSSQSGHNTVSWYQQALGQGPQFIFQYYREEENGRGNFPPRFSGLQFPNYSSELNVNALELDDSALYLCASSFAGTGNTGELFFGEGSRLTVL.

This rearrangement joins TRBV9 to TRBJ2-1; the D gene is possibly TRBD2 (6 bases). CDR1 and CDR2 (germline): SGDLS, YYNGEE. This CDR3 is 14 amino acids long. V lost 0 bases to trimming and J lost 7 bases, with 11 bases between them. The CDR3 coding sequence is TGTGCCAGCAGCGTAGTCGCCGGGAGTAATGAGCAGTTCTTC. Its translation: CASSVVAGSNEQFF. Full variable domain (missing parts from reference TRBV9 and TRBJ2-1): DSGVTQTPKHLITATGQRVTLRCSPRSGDLSVYWYQQSLDQGLQFLIQYYNGEERAKGNILERFSAQQFPDLHSELNLSSLELGDSALYFCASSVVAGSNEQFFGPGTRLTVL.

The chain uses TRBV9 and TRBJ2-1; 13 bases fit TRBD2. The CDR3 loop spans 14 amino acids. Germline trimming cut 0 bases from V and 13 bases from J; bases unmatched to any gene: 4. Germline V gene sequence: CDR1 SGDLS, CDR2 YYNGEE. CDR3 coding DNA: TGTGCCAGCAGCGTAGAAGGGACTAGCGGGAAACAGTTCTTC. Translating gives CASSVEGTSGKQFF.

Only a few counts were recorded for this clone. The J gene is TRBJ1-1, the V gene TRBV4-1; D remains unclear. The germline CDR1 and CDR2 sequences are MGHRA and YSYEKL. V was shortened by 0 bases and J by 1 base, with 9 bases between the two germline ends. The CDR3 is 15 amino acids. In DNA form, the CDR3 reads TGCGCCAGCAGCCAAGATACGGGGAGGAACACTGAAGCTTTCTTT. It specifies CASSQDTGRNTEAFF.

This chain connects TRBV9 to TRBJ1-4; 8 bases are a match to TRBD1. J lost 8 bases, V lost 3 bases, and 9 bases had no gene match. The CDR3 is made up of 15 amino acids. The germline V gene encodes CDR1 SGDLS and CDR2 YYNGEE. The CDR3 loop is CASSAGQGSGEKLFF. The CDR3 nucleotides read TGTGCCAGCAGCGCCGGACAGGGCAGCGGCGAAAAACTGTTTTTT.

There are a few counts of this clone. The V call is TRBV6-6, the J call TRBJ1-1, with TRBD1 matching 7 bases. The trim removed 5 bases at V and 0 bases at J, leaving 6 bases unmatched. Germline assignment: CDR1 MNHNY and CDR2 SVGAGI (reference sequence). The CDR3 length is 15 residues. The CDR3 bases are TGTGCCAGCAGTCAAGGGGGCAGCATGAACACTGAAGCTTTCTTT. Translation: CASSQGGSMNTEAFF.

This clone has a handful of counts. CDR3 region: CASSLGSSGQVIRSPLHF. DNA of the CDR3: TGTGCCAGCAGCTTAGGATCCTCCGGCCAGGTCATCAGATCACCCCTCCACTTT. V gene TRBV7-9 combines with J gene TRBJ1-6; no reliable D call. There are 18 residues in the CDR3. The ends were cut back, 1 base at V and 10 bases at J, with 23 bases in the middle. CDR1 and CDR2 (germline): SEHNR, FQNEAQ (reference sequence).

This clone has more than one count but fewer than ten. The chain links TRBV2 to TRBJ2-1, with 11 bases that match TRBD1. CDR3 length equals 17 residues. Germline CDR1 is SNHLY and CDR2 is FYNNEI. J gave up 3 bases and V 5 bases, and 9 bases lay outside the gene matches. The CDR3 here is CASSLLTGTGGYNEQFF. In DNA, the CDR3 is TGTGCCAGCAGTCTCCTAACCGGGACAGGGGGCTACAATGAGCAGTTCTTC.

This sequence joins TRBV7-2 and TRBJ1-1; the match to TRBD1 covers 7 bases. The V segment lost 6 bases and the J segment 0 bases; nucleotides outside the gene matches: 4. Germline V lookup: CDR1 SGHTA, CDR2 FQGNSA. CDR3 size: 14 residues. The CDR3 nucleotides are TGTGCCAGCAGACACCAGGGGGTGAACACTGAAGCTTTCTTT. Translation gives CASRHQGVNTEAFF.

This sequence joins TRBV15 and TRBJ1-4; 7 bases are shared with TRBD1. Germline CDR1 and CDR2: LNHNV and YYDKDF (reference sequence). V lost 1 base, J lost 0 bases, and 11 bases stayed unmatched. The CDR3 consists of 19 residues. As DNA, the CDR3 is TGTGCCACCAGCAGAGTCTGGGCCCGACAGGGTGCAACTAATGAAAAACTGTTTTTT. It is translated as CATSRVWARQGATNEKLFF. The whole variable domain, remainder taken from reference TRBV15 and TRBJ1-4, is DAMVIQNPRYQVTQFGKPVTLSCSQTLNHNVMYWYQQKSSQAPKLLFHYYDKDFNNEADTPDNFQSRRPNTSFCFLDIRSPGLGDTAMYLCATSRVWARQGATNEKLFFGSGTQLSVL.

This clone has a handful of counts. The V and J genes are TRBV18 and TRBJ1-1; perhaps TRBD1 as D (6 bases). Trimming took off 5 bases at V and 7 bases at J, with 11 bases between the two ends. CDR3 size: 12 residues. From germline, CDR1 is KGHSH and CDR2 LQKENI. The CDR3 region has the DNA TGTGCCAGCTCAGCCAAGGGGGTTGAAGCTTTCTTT. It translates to CASSAKGVEAFF.

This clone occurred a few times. CDR3 sequence (DNA): TGTGCCAGCAGCATCACCACAGGGGCCTTATCCAGCAATCAGCCCCAGCATTTT. Residues: CASSITTGALSSNQPQHF. The chain carries TRBV27 and TRBJ1-5, with 7 bases lining up with TRBD1. V was pared by 6 bases and J by 1 base, with 15 bases of the junction left unmatched. The CDR3 length is 18 residues. Germline V CDR1 and CDR2: MNHEY, SMNVEV (reference sequence).

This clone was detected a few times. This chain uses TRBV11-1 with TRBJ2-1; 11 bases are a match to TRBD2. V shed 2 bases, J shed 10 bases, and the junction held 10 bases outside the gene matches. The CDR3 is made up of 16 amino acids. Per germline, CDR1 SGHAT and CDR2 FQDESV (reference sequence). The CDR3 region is CASSLKLAGAGHEQFF. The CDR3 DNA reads TGTGCCAGCAGCTTAAAACTAGCGGGGGCTGGGCACGAGCAGTTCTTC.